The sequence of this T cell receptor beta chain was determined in a study of chemoradiotherapy in HPV16-positive cancers (dated by TCRdb to about 2022). Describing the broader study: Functional T-cell assays on cells from two HPV16-positive patients defined candidate HPV-specific T-cell clones and common TCR motifs. The study asked whether T-cell immunity against the HPV oncoproteins E6 and E7 changes during chemoradiotherapy and whether it affects survival. The candidate HPV-specific TCRs and motifs were subsequently tracked in TCR repertoires obtained from 65 to 95 patients with HPV-related cancers. The full study reports these points: Expansion of candidate HPV-specific clones and E7-related TCR motifs was observed in the tumor microenvironment during treatment, whereas no such expansion was observed for non-HPV-specific T cells. Improved recurrence-free survival in HPV16-positive patients was associated with expansion of HPV-responsive T cells during chemoradiotherapy. The functional definition of HPV-specific T cells came from only a couple of HPV16-positive patients, and the survival association was reported for HPV16-positive patients.

This clone was picked up a small number of times. The antigen it recognizes is unknown. It has no much larger one-base neighbor in the sample; base qualities were not kept. The CDR3 holds 11 amino acids from the cysteine to the phenylalanine. Only the CDR3 DNA stays, 33 bases, in frame from base 1. V sheds 5 bases and J sheds 6 bases, leaving 7 bases between their ends. Sequences MNHNY (CDR1) and SVGAGI (CDR2) are obtained from the germline V gene (reference sequence). The library was made by the immunoSEQ multiplex PCR assay. The clones in this table, taken by TCRdb from immuneACCESS, are in-frame only. Not every clone is retained; where verified, under half of the shortfall comes from an unresolved V gene, and the cause of the rest is unknown. This sample has 65,000 to 80,000 clones in its table, and roughly 90% of those were observed once. 4% to 5% of the sample comes from the top ten. Repertoires were sampled repeatedly over the course of chemoradiotherapy so that clonal expansion in the tumor microenvironment could be followed.

The rearrangement combines TRBV6-6 with TRBJ1-1; TRBD1 is possibly the D segment (5 matching bases). Sequencing used blood, obtained from a patient who underwent chemoradiotherapy. The receptor comes from a human donor with HPV-associated anogenital cancer. CDR3 loop: CASSMTAEAFF. The bases read TGTGCCAGCAGTATGACAGCTGAAGCTTTCTTT.